This T cell receptor beta chain was profiled in a study of cytomegalovirus exposure and HLA in healthy donors. For the study at large: Out of 300 to 500 genotyped donors, about 81% belonged to the Caucasian-associated ancestry cluster.

The CDR3 extends over 15 amino acids. Germline-derived CDR1 and CDR2 are SGHRS and YFSETQ. Trimming stripped 7 bases from V and 0 bases from J, with 17 bases between. Whole-study findings and limits: About 87% or about 30% of the time was how often most TCR beta V segments were productive, according to an earlier analysis.

Vbeta (60) and Jbeta (13) primers were used in the PCR. In the original analysis: In a later analysis, of 80 million to 90 million unique beta chains, around 11 million appeared in at least two donors. Measured with immunoSEQ multiplex PCR; TCRdb has only the in-frame clones, and not every one. The DNA was the basis for D and trimming; V, J and clone size are from that table. The sample includes approximately 110,000 clones, around 80% seen only once; the top ten take about 1.1%. As regards this clone: Its antigen is unknown.

The sample taken for sequencing was PBMCs. This rearrangement joins TRBV5-1 to TRBJ2-7; TRBD2 is a possible D gene (7 bases). This sequence was found in a woman in her twenties or thirties in good health and CMV-seronegative. CDR3 bases: TGCGCCAGCCGCCCTTCCGGGGGGCCCTCCTACGAGCAGTACTTC. This gives the protein CASRPSGGPSYEQYF. The full variable domain, in which reference TRBV5-1 and TRBJ2-7 provide the parts outside the CDR3, is KAGVTQTPRYLIKTRGQQVTLSCSPISGHRSVSWYQQTPGQGLQFLFEYFSETQRNKGNFPGRFSGRQFSNSRSEMNVSTLELGDSALYLCASRPSGGPSYEQYFGPGTRLTVT.